The TCR beta chain described here comes from a study of T cells expressing NK-cell markers. Overall study findings and caveats: Four of the donors also had these clonotypes leading their CD3+CD56-NKG2C+ fraction.

For this clonotype: Its matching antigen is unknown.

TCRdb reanalyzed the 5' RACE reads, giving one entry per CDR3 protein sequence and no DNA. The sample data list 350,000 to 450,000 distinct CDR3 sequences. The clonotype was recovered from a man aged 18 to 69 in good health. The sequencing sample was made of blood T cells: a sorted CD56 or NKG2C T cell subset, CD4+ or CD8+ T cells, or bulk PBMC T cells (not recorded which).

CDR3 sequence reads: CASSVGPNNEQFF. The V and J genes are TRBV5-5 and TRBJ2-1. The CDR3 extends over 13 amino acids. The germline CDR1 and CDR2 sequences are SGHKS and YYEKEE (reference sequence).